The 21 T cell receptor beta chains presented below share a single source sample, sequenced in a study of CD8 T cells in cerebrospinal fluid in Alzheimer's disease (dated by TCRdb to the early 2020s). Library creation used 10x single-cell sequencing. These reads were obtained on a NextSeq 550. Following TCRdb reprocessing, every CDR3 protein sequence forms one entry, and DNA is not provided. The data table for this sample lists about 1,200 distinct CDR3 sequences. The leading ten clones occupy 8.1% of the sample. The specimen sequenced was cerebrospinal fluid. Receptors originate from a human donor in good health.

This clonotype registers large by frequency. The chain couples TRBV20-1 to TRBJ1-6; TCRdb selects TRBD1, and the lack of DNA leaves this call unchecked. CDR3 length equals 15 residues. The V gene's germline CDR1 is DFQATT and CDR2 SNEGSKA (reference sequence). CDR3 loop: CSASDRDTRLSPLHF.

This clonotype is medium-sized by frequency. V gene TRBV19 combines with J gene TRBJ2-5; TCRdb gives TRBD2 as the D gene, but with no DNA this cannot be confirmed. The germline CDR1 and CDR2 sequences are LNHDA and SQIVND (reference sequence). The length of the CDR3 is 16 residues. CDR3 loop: CASSDGTSGSGETQYF. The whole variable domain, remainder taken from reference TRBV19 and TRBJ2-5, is DGGITQSPKYLFRKEGQNVTLSCEQNLNHDAMYWYRQDPGQGLRLIYYSQIVNDFQKGDIAEGYSVSREKKESFPLTVTSAQKNPTAFYLCASSDGTSGSGETQYFGPGTRLLVL.

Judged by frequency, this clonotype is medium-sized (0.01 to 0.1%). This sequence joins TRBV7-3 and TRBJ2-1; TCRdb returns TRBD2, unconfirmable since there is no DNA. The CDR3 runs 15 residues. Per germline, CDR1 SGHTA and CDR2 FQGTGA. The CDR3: CASSLGLAPYNEQFF.

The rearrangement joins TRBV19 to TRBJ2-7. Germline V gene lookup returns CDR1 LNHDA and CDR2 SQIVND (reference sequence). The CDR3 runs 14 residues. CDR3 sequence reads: CASMQGITSYEQYF.

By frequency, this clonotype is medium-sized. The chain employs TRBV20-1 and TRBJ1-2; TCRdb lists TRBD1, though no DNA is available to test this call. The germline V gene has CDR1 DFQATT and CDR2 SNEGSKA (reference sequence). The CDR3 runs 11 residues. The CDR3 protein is CSGSGGNGYTF.

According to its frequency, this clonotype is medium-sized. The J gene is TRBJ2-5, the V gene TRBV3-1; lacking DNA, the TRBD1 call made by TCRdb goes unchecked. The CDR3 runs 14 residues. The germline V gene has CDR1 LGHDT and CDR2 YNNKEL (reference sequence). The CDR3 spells CASSQRQGQETQYF.

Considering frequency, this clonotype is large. The CDR3 spells CASSSPGQGHNEQFF. This chain uses TRBV5-1 with TRBJ2-1; TCRdb lists TRBD1, though no DNA is available to test this call. CDR1 SGHRS and CDR2 YFSETQ come from the germline V gene. The CDR3 is 15 amino acids.

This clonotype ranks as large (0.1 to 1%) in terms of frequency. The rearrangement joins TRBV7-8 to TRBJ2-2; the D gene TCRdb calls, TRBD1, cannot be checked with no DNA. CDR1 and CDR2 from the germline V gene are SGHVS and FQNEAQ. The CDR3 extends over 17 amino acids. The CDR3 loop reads CASSLSDRWLSTGELFF.

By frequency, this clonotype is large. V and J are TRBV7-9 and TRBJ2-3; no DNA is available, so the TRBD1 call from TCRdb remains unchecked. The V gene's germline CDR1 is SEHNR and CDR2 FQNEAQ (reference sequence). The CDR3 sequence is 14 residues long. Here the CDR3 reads CASSQGQGADTQYF.

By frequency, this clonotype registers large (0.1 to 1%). The CDR3 region is CASSHLGQGAGYEQYF. This sequence joins TRBV4-1 and TRBJ2-7; TCRdb's D call, TRBD1, is unchecked because there is no DNA. The V gene's germline CDR1 is MGHRA and CDR2 YSYEKL. The CDR3 is made up of 16 amino acids.

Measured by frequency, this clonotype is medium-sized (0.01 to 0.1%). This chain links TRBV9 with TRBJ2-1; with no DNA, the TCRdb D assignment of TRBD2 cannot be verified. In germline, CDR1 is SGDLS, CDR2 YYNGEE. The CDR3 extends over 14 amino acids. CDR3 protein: CASSVVGGNNEQFF. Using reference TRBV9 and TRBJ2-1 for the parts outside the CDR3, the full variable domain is DSGVTQTPKHLITATGQRVTLRCSPRSGDLSVYWYQQSLDQGLQFLIQYYNGEERAKGNILERFSAQQFPDLHSELNLSSLELGDSALYFCASSVVGGNNEQFFGPGTRLTVL.

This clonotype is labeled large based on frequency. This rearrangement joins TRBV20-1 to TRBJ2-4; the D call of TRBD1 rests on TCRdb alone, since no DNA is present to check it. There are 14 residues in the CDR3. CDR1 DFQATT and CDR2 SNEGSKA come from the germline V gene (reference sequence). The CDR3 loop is CSASTGVAKNIQYF.

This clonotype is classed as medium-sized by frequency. This chain's CDR3 is CASRKVGLSYEQYF. The genes are TRBV6-5 and TRBJ2-7; TCRdb gives TRBD2 as the D gene, but with no DNA this cannot be confirmed. The CDR3 covers 14 residues. CDR1 and CDR2 from the germline V gene are MNHEY and SVGAGI.

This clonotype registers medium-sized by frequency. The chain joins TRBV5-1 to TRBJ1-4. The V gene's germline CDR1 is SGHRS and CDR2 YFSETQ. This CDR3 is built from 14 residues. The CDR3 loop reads CASSLRVSNEKLFF.

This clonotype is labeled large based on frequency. CDR3 in amino acids: CASSLAGGASNEQYF. The V call is TRBV7-9, the J call TRBJ2-7; with no DNA, the TCRdb D assignment of TRBD1 cannot be verified. Germline-derived CDR1 and CDR2 are SEHNR and FQNEAQ (reference sequence). The CDR3 sequence is 15 residues long.

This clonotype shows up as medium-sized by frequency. The CDR3 reads CASSLSNREKETQYF. The chain links TRBV9 to TRBJ2-5; the TCRdb call, TRBD1, lacks DNA for checking. The germline V gene has CDR1 SGDLS and CDR2 YYNGEE. The CDR3 totals 15 residues.

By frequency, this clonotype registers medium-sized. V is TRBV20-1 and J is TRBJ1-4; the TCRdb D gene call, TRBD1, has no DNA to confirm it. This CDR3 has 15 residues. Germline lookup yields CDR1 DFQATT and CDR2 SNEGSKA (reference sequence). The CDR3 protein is CSARDTGGTNEKLFF.

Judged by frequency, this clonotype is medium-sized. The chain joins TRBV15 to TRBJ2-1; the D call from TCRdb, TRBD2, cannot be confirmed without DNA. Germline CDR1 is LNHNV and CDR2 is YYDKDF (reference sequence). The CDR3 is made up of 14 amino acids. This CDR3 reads CATSRGTRSDEQFF.

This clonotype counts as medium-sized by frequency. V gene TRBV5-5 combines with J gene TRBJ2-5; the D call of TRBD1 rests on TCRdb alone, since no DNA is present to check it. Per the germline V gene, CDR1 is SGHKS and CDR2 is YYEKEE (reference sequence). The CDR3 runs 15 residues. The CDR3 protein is CASSWGGQRQETQYF.

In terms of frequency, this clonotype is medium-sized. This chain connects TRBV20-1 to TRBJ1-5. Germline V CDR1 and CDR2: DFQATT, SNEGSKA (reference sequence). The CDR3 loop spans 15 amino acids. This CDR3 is CSAREPRGYGQPQHF.

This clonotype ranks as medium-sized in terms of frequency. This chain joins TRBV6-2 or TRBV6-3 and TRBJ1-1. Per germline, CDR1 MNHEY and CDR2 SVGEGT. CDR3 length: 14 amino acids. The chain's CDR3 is CASSYSNKNTEAFF.